What follows are 27 T cell receptor beta chains derived from one specimen sequenced in a study of blood T cell repertoires in COVID-19. Repertoires were generated with immunoSEQ multiplex PCR, while TCRdb's copy carries only in-frame clones and drops some. Of fewer than 500,000 clones listed, 86% were seen once; the top ten hold roughly 1.4%. Sequencing was done on a sample of peripheral blood. Every receptor here comes from a young woman with active or convalescent COVID-19.

This clone was observed once. V gene TRBV5-6 combines with J gene TRBJ1-1; possible D gene TRBD1, 6 bases. From germline, CDR1 is SGHDT and CDR2 YYEEEE. The CDR3 has 15 residues. V lost 4 bases to trimming and J lost 1 base, with 14 bases between them. The CDR3 is CASSPADRPNTEAFF. The CDR3 region has the DNA TGTGCCAGCAGCCCTGCCGACAGGCCGAACACTGAAGCTTTCTTT.

The chain links TRBV11-1 to TRBJ2-7; TRBD2 matches at 15 bases. CDR1 and CDR2 from the germline V gene are SGHAT and FQDESV (reference sequence). The CDR3 consists of 14 residues. After removal of 8 bases from V and 3 bases from J, the junction contained 2 bases not matched to a gene. DNA of the CDR3: TGTGCCAGCGGGACTAGCGGGGGGAGCTACGAGCAGTACTTC. Translation: CASGTSGGSYEQYF.

The chain links TRBV5-1 to TRBJ1-2; D may be TRBD1 (5 bases). Trimming stripped 4 bases from V and 4 bases from J, with 14 bases between. The CDR3 runs 14 residues. CDR1 and CDR2 from the germline V gene are SGHRS and YFSETQ. CDR3 in amino acids: CASSPGEGSYGYTF. The CDR3 coding sequence is TGCGCCAGCAGCCCGGGGGAGGGGAGCTATGGCTACACCTTC.

The chain joins TRBV6-1 to TRBJ1-4; D possibly corresponds to TRBD1 (6 bases). In germline, CDR1 is MNHNS, CDR2 SASEGT. The CDR3 is 16 amino acids. Trimming left V 0 bases short and J 8 bases short, with 16 bases between. The DNA of the CDR3 is TGTGCCAGCAGTGAAGCGGTCCGGGGGGCTCGGGAAAAACTGTTTTTT. Residues: CASSEAVRGAREKLFF.

The chain is built from TRBV5-1 and TRBJ2-1; 7 bases fit TRBD2. The J segment lost 4 bases and the V segment lost 4 bases, leaving 11 bases of the junction unmatched. The CDR3 has 16 amino acids. Germline assignment: CDR1 SGHRS and CDR2 YFSETQ. The CDR3 spells CASSEDLQAGYNEQFF. The CDR3 DNA sequence: TGCGCCAGCAGCGAAGATCTTCAAGCGGGATACAATGAGCAGTTCTTC. Looking up the rest from reference TRBV5-1 and TRBJ2-1 gives the full variable domain: KAGVTQTPRYLIKTRGQQVTLSCSPISGHRSVSWYQQTPGQGLQFLFEYFSETQRNKGNFPGRFSGRQFSNSRSEMNVSTLELGDSALYLCASSEDLQAGYNEQFFGPGTRLTVL.

The chain is built from TRBV5-1 and TRBJ2-7, with TRBD1 identical over 9 bases. The germline gives CDR1 SGHRS, CDR2 YFSETQ. The CDR3 has 15 amino acids. The J segment lost 1 base and the V segment lost 3 bases, leaving 5 bases of the junction unmatched. The CDR3 reads CASSWGQGLSYEQYF. In DNA, the CDR3 is TGCGCCAGCAGCTGGGGACAGGGATTATCCTACGAGCAGTACTTC.

As for this clone: Other DNA sequences within the sample encode an identical CDR3. CDR3 DNA sequence: TGTGCCAGCAGCTTGGGGACTAGCACAGATACGCAGTATTTT. This gives the protein CASSLGTSTDTQYF. The rearrangement links TRBV5-6 to TRBJ2-3, with TRBD2 as a possible D gene (5 bases). Trimming took 0 bases from V and 0 from J, leaving 5 bases between them. Per germline, CDR1 SGHDT and CDR2 YYEEEE. The CDR3 runs to 14 residues.

The chain combines TRBV10-3 with TRBJ1-5; D is ambiguous. The V end was cut by 2 bases, the J end by 7 bases, with 6 bases between. Germline V gives CDR1 ENHRY, CDR2 SYGVKD. CDR3 length: 12 residues. CDR3 nucleotide sequence: TGTGCCATCAGTGAGACGGGGCAGCCCCAGCATTTT. Translated: CAISETGQPQHF.

The chain employs TRBV3-1 (or the pseudogene TRBV3-2) and TRBJ1-4; a weak D match, TRBD1 (5 bases). Germline values: CDR1 LGHDT, CDR2 YNNKEL (reference sequence). The CDR3 length is 16 residues. Trimming removed 4 bases at V and 8 bases at J, with 20 bases between. This CDR3 is CASSPFYDRLREKLFF. DNA for the CDR3: TGTGCCAGCAGCCCCTTCTATGACAGACTTCGCGAAAAACTGTTTTTT.

V gene TRBV5-4 combines with J gene TRBJ2-1, with D possibly TRBD2 on 6 matching bases. The ends were cut back, 4 bases at V and 7 bases at J, with 18 bases in the middle. The CDR3 is made up of 15 amino acids. Germline CDR1 and CDR2: SGHNT and YYREEE (reference sequence). The CDR3 is CASSPPPGVPNEQFF. The CDR3 DNA is TGTGCCAGCAGCCCCCCCCCGGGAGTCCCTAATGAGCAGTTCTTC.

DNA of the CDR3: TGTGCCAGCAGCCAAGAATCCCAGGGGACATATGGCTACACCTTC. Translation: CASSQESQGTYGYTF. This rearrangement joins TRBV3-1 (or the pseudogene TRBV3-2) to TRBJ1-2, with a weak D call TRBD1 (6 bases). The CDR3 is made up of 15 amino acids. V was pared by 0 bases and J by 5 bases, with 13 bases between. The germline V gene encodes CDR1 LGHDT and CDR2 YNNKEL (reference sequence).

This chain uses TRBV5-1 with TRBJ1-2; 7 bases match TRBD1. The CDR3 totals 15 residues. V gave up 1 base and J gave up 8 bases; unmatched junction bases: 11. Per germline, CDR1 SGHRS and CDR2 YFSETQ. In DNA form, the CDR3 reads TGCGCCAGCAGCTTGAGTAGTGGCAGGGGGTCGGGCTACACCTTC. It encodes CASSLSSGRGSGYTF.

V and J are TRBV4-1 and TRBJ1-1; TRBD1 might be the D (5 bases). V was trimmed by 2 bases and J by 5 bases, leaving 9 bases between them. The CDR3 consists of 13 residues. Per the germline V gene, CDR1 is MGHRA and CDR2 is YSYEKL. The CDR3 loop is CASSQNRGTEAFF. Written as DNA, the CDR3 is TGCGCCAGCAGCCAAAACCGGGGGACTGAAGCTTTCTTT.

The chain has TRBV5-1 and TRBJ1-3, with a possible D match to TRBD1 (5 bases). The CDR3 spans 14 residues. V lost 7 bases, J lost 2 bases, and 13 bases lay in between. Germline CDR1 and CDR2: SGHRS and YFSETQ. This CDR3 is CASAPGVAGNTIYF. Here the CDR3 DNA reads TGCGCCAGCGCCCCGGGGGTTGCTGGAAACACCATATATTTT.

This clone showed up just once. The gene calls are TRBV30 and TRBJ1-1, with 8 bases that match TRBD1. V shed 6 bases and J 7 bases; nucleotides not matched to a gene: 4. Germline V gene sequence: CDR1 GTSNPN, CDR2 SVGIG (reference sequence). The CDR3 contains 11 residues. CDR3 sequence reads: CACTGGGEAFF. The CDR3 DNA reads TGTGCCTGCACAGGGGGTGGTGAAGCTTTCTTT.

The gene calls are TRBV12-3 or TRBV12-4 and TRBJ2-7; TRBD1 is a possible D gene (6 bases). The CDR3 runs 12 residues. Trimming removed 7 bases from V and 4 bases from J, with 11 bases in between. The CDR3 nucleotides are TGTGCCAGCACCTTCAGGGGTTACGAGCAGTACTTC. It is translated as CASTFRGYEQYF.

The rearrangement links TRBV27 to TRBJ1-6; D might be TRBD1 (5 bases). V was cut by 0 bases and J by 9 bases, with 9 bases left in between. The germline CDR1 and CDR2 sequences are MNHEY and SMNVEV (reference sequence). This CDR3 is 14 amino acids long. CDR3 sequence reads: CASSLSLQGSPLHF. For the CDR3, the DNA is TGTGCCAGCAGTTTATCTCTCCAGGGTTCACCCCTCCACTTT.

This chain uses TRBV5-6 with TRBJ2-5; possibly TRBD1 for D (5 bases). CDR3 length: 17 amino acids. Germline V gene sequence: CDR1 SGHDT, CDR2 YYEEEE. The ends were cut back, 3 bases at V and 5 bases at J, with 23 bases in the middle. The CDR3 nucleotides read TGTGCCAGCAGCTGGGGCCATTCCACCGGCCCCTCCGAGACCCAGTACTTC. Translated: CASSWGHSTGPSETQYF.

CDR3 in amino acids: CAWSVAPSYEQYF. The DNA for the CDR3 is TGTGCCTGGAGTGTCGCACCGAGCTACGAGCAGTACTTC. The chain combines TRBV30 with TRBJ2-7; D is unclear. This CDR3 contains 13 residues. V was cut by 0 bases and J by 3 bases, with 9 bases left in between. Germline CDR1 and CDR2: GTSNPN and SVGIG (reference sequence).

The V gene is TRBV5-1, the J gene TRBJ2-2, with D possibly matching TRBD1 (6 bases). CDR1 and CDR2 (germline): SGHRS, YFSETQ. V gave up 4 bases and J gave up 1 base, with 14 bases separating them. The length of the CDR3 is 16 residues. The CDR3 DNA reads TGCGCCAGCAGCGGAACCGGGACACTGAACACCGGGGAGCTGTTTTTT. This gives the protein CASSGTGTLNTGELFF.

V gene TRBV5-1 combines with J gene TRBJ1-6; D might be TRBD1 (5 bases). The germline V gene has CDR1 SGHRS and CDR2 YFSETQ. V was clipped by 1 base and J by 10 bases, with 15 bases between them. The CDR3 is 15 amino acids. The CDR3 here is CASSLSAGQISPLHF. The CDR3 bases are TGCGCCAGCAGCTTGTCAGCGGGGCAAATATCACCCCTCCACTTT.

This clone has just one count. The CDR3 sequence is CASGSRGENTIYF. The CDR3 DNA reads TGTGCCAGCGGGAGCAGGGGAGAAAACACCATATATTTT. The genes are TRBV27 and TRBJ1-3, with a weak D call TRBD1 (6 bases). V gave up 8 bases and J gave up 6 bases, with 14 bases separating them. Germline V gives CDR1 MNHEY, CDR2 SMNVEV (reference sequence). The CDR3 is 13 amino acids.

This clone was found once. V gene TRBV12-1 combines with J gene TRBJ2-1; TRBD2, as called in the table, went unchecked against the DNA. TRBV12-1 is given as a pseudogene. This CDR3 spans 15 amino acids. CDR3 sequence reads: CASSFGTSDHNEQFF. CDR3 nucleotides: TGTGCCAGCAGCTTTGGAACTAGCGACCACAATGAGCAGTTCTTC.

The chain combines TRBV6-5 with TRBJ1-2, with 7 nucleotides matching TRBD1. The V gene end was trimmed by 5 bases and the J gene end by 0 bases; junction bases not matched to a gene: 3. CDR1 MNHEY and CDR2 SVGAGI come from the germline V gene. This CDR3 spans 14 amino acids. CDR3 region: CASSLGTANYGYTF. The CDR3 bases are TGTGCCAGCAGTCTTGGGACAGCTAACTATGGCTACACCTTC.

The genes are TRBV9 and TRBJ1-4; D call uncertain. This CDR3 spans 14 amino acids. V lost 4 bases and J lost 4, with 11 bases in between. CDR1 SGDLS and CDR2 YYNGEE come from the germline V gene. CDR3 sequence (DNA): TGTGCCAGCAGCCCGGCGGGCTATAATGAAAAACTGTTTTTT. Translating gives CASSPAGYNEKLFF.

This rearrangement joins TRBV4-1 to TRBJ1-6, with 8 bases aligning to TRBD1. The CDR3 spans 17 residues. After removal of 4 bases from V and 10 bases from J, the junction contained 15 bases not matched to a gene. Germline V gives CDR1 MGHRA, CDR2 YSYEKL. The CDR3 loop is CASSPNPGQGVRSPLHF. As DNA, the CDR3 is TGCGCCAGCAGCCCCAACCCTGGACAGGGCGTGAGGTCACCCCTCCACTTT.

The V and J genes are TRBV24-1 and TRBJ1-3, with 10 nucleotides matching TRBD1. After removal of 4 bases from V and 0 bases from J, the junction contained 5 bases not matched to a gene. Germline loops: CDR1 KGHDR, CDR2 SFDVKD. The CDR3 is 17 residues long. CDR3 amino acids: CATSEGTGDTSGNTIYF. CDR3 coding DNA: TGTGCCACCAGTGAGGGGACAGGGGACACCTCTGGAAACACCATATATTTT.